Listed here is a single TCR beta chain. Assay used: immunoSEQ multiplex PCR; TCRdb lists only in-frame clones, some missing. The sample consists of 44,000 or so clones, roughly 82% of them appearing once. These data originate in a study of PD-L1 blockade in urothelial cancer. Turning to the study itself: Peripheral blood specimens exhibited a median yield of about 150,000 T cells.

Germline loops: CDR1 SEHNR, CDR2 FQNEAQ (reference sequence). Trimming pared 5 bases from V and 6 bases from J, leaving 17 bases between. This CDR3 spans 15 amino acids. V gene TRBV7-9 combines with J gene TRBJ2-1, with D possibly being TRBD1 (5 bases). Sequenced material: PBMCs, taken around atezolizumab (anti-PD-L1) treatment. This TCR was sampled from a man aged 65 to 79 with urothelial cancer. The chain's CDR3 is CASSVRARMRNEQFF. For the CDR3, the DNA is TGTGCCAGCAGCGTCAGGGCGAGAATGCGCAATGAGCAGTTCTTC.